A selection of T cell receptor beta chains follows, all from one sample in a study of cytomegalovirus exposure and HLA in healthy donors. Data came from immunoSEQ multiplex PCR; TCRdb stores just in-frame clones and leaves some out. The sample yields 110,000 to 150,000 clones, 80% to 85% seen once. Sequenced material: PBMCs. These receptors originate from a boy aged 2 to 9 in good health and CMV-seronegative. CDR3s leave out the opening cysteine and the closing phenylalanine or tryptophan.

v_gene: TRBV6-1; j_gene: TRBJ2-3; CDR3aa: ASSRTGVETDTQY
v_gene: TRBV5-1; j_gene: TRBJ2-5; CDR3aa: ASSEGLAAETQY
v_gene: TRBV27; j_gene: TRBJ2-7; CDR3aa: ASSPQDHWDRSYEQY
v_gene: TRBV6-5; j_gene: TRBJ1-4; CDR3aa: ASSYSRGDNEKLF
v_gene: TRBV7-3; j_gene: TRBJ2-1; CDR3aa: ASSSTRLAYNEQF
v_gene: TRBV6-4; j_gene: TRBJ2-7; CDR3aa: ASSDGAGGKFSYEQY
v_gene: TRBV5-1; j_gene: TRBJ2-5; CDR3aa: ASSSGTPTQETQY
v_gene: TRBV12-5; j_gene: TRBJ2-1; CDR3aa: ASGLVIWEAAYNEQF
v_gene: TRBV7-9; j_gene: TRBJ2-4; CDR3aa: ASSLGPGQGNKNIQY
v_gene: TRBV20-1; j_gene: TRBJ2-7; CDR3aa: SAGLASEQY
v_gene: TRBV10-3; j_gene: TRBJ1-4; CDR3aa: ASGQYNEKLF
v_gene: TRBV29-1; j_gene: TRBJ2-1; CDR3aa: SVFYFGTGGTYNEQF
v_gene: TRBV5-6; j_gene: TRBJ2-7; CDR3aa: ASSFGQRYEQY
v_gene: TRBV18; j_gene: TRBJ1-1; CDR3aa: ASSPGSAEAF
v_gene: TRBV18; j_gene: TRBJ1-1; CDR3aa: ASSPGVGGRNTEAF
v_gene: TRBV19; j_gene: TRBJ1-5; CDR3aa: ASSSYSSGGVNQPQH
v_gene: TRBV6-5; j_gene: TRBJ1-3; CDR3aa: ASSYGSGLIGNTIY
v_gene: TRBV9; j_gene: TRBJ2-7; CDR3aa: ASSPRTSGTYEQY
v_gene: TRBV21-1; j_gene: TRBJ1-5; CDR3aa: ASTATLRLSRPQH
v_gene: TRBV18; j_gene: TRBJ1-1; CDR3aa: ASSPSWSTEAF
v_gene: TRBV21-1; j_gene: TRBJ2-1; CDR3aa: ASSTHGRNEQF
v_gene: TRBV12-5; j_gene: TRBJ1-1; CDR3aa: ASGASGTEAF
v_gene: TRBV5-6; j_gene: TRBJ1-1; CDR3aa: ASSPGGLEAF
v_gene: TRBV5-1; j_gene: TRBJ2-1; CDR3aa: ASSLEGLSYNEQF
v_gene: TRBV18; j_gene: TRBJ1-5; CDR3aa: ASSDVPGNQPQH
v_gene: TRBV18; j_gene: TRBJ2-3; CDR3aa: ASSQIGASSTDTQY
v_gene: TRBV25-1; j_gene: TRBJ2-7; CDR3aa: ASSDPSGGYEQY
v_gene: TRBV7-9; j_gene: TRBJ2-1; CDR3aa: ASRREAIYNEQF
v_gene: TRBV9; j_gene: TRBJ2-1; CDR3aa: ASSERDRGGSHEQF
v_gene: TRBV7-9; j_gene: TRBJ2-3; CDR3aa: ASSFKGAQSTDTQY
v_gene: TRBV28; j_gene: TRBJ2-3; CDR3aa: ASSHGTSGPTDTQY
v_gene: TRBV14; j_gene: TRBJ2-7; CDR3aa: ASSKDRLAYEQY
v_gene: TRBV19; j_gene: TRBJ1-2; CDR3aa: ASRGQGNYGYT
v_gene: TRBV11-3; j_gene: TRBJ1-1; CDR3aa: ASSRRTFRGMNTEAF
v_gene: TRBV7-3; j_gene: TRBJ1-2; CDR3aa: ASSYTRQGYGYT
v_gene: TRBV18; j_gene: TRBJ1-2; CDR3aa: ASSPLRQLRGYT
v_gene: TRBV11-2; j_gene: TRBJ2-7; CDR3aa: ASSLDRGLEEQY
v_gene: TRBV7-2; j_gene: TRBJ2-5; CDR3aa: ASSFSRETQY
v_gene: TRBV7-7; j_gene: TRBJ2-1; CDR3aa: ASSRAVGTRVGNEQF
v_gene: TRBV7-2; j_gene: TRBJ1-5; CDR3aa: ASSLGQGGSQPQH
v_gene: TRBV11-2; j_gene: TRBJ1-1; CDR3aa: ASSPVTGAEAF
v_gene: TRBV25-1; j_gene: TRBJ1-3; CDR3aa: ASSEWGGSGNTIY
v_gene: TRBV2; j_gene: TRBJ2-5; CDR3aa: ASRASRGRQETQY
v_gene: TRBV9; j_gene: TRBJ2-1; CDR3aa: ASSVGRGIYNEQF
v_gene: TRBV6-1; j_gene: TRBJ1-3; CDR3aa: ASSEATGGGNTIY
v_gene: TRBV7-3; j_gene: TRBJ2-1; CDR3aa: ASSHPLAGGAYSYNEQF
v_gene: TRBV19; j_gene: TRBJ1-4; CDR3aa: ASSLTGKSEKLF
v_gene: TRBV21-1; j_gene: TRBJ1-3; CDR3aa: ASSSRDRDTIY
v_gene: TRBV7-3; j_gene: TRBJ2-3; CDR3aa: ASSFSGGEDTQY
v_gene: TRBV7-9; j_gene: TRBJ2-2; CDR3aa: ASSTSPGLAGGNTGELF
v_gene: TRBV29-1; j_gene: TRBJ2-2; CDR3aa: SARGQGPGELF
v_gene: TRBV4-2; j_gene: TRBJ1-1; CDR3aa: ASSQDSGEAF
v_gene: TRBV7-9; j_gene: TRBJ1-1; CDR3aa: ASVPRGQGADTEAF
v_gene: TRBV18; j_gene: TRBJ2-1; CDR3aa: ASSPLLMDRGNEQF
v_gene: TRBV5-4; j_gene: TRBJ2-2; CDR3aa: ASSFSGNTGELF
v_gene: TRBV27; j_gene: TRBJ2-7; CDR3aa: ASSPGFGYEQY
v_gene: TRBV11-3; j_gene: TRBJ1-1; CDR3aa: ASRKLGRNTEAF
v_gene: TRBV13; j_gene: TRBJ1-3; CDR3aa: ASSRGLTGNTIY